This T cell receptor beta chain derives from a study of cytomegalovirus exposure and HLA in healthy donors. Findings of the study overall: As confirmed in vitro, a few CMV-associated chains were specific for CMV antigens. Solely CMV serostatus was available to characterize immune exposure. Rarity characterized most TCR sequences, yet some public TCRs appeared in many donors.

Germline V gene lookup returns CDR1 MNHEY and CDR2 SMNVEV (reference sequence). The CDR3 is 15 residues long. The V segment lost 5 bases and the J segment 9 bases; nucleotides outside the gene matches: 12. A multiplex PCR was run with 60 Vbeta primers and 13 Jbeta primers. Clones were sequenced by immunoSEQ multiplex PCR, and TCRdb holds only the in-frame ones, with some missing. The data show roughly 160,000 clones, approximately 75% seen once. In the case of this clone: Its antigen is not identified.

The rearrangement uses TRBV27 and TRBJ2-1, with 8 positions matching TRBD1. The TCR comes from a man aged 50 or older in good health and CMV-seropositive. Sequencing was performed on PBMCs. This chain's CDR3 is CASSADRGRIAEQFF. In DNA, the CDR3 is TGTGCCAGCAGTGCAGACAGGGGTCGAATTGCTGAGCAGTTCTTC.